This T cell receptor (beta chain) was sequenced for a study of blood T cells in healthy people across ages. Drawing of peripheral blood yielded 8.5 to 10 milliliters from each donor. The authors ran a second PCR of roughly 6 to 12 cycles using a sample-barcoded 5' primer and a J-beta primer mix. A 12-random-nucleotide template-switch adaptor tagged each cDNA molecule. TCRdb itself ran the 5' RACE reads through MiXCR, one entry per CDR3 protein. The sample shows hundreds of thousands of distinct CDR3 sequences, about 53% of them seen only once. Study observations and caveats: Estimates of diversity drawn from one million T cells were considered underestimates.

The sample holds a few counts of this clonotype. Its antigen is unidentified. This CDR3 is built from 16 residues. V gave up 1 base and J gave up 0 bases, with 13 bases separating them. The germline V gene encodes CDR1 SQVTM and CDR2 ANQGSEA. Sequenced sample: blood. V is TRBV29-1 and J is TRBJ2-1, with D hard to call. This TCR was sampled from a man aged 80 or over in good health. The CDR3 loop is CSVEGARTSSYNEQFF. The DNA for the CDR3 is TGCAGCGTTGAAGGAGCTCGTACGAGCTCCTACAATGAGCAGTTCTTC.